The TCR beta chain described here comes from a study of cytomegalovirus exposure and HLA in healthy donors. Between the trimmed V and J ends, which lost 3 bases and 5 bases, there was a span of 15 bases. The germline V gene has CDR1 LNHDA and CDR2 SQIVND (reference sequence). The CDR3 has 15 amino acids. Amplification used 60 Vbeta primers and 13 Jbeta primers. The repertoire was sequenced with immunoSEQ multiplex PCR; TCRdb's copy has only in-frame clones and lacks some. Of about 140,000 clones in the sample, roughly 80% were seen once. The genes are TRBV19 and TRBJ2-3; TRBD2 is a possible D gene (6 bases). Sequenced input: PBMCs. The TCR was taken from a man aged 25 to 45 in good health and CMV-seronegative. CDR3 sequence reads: CASSISRGRRDTQYF. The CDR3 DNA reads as TGTGCCAGTAGTATTTCTAGAGGGAGGAGAGATACGCAGTATTTT.